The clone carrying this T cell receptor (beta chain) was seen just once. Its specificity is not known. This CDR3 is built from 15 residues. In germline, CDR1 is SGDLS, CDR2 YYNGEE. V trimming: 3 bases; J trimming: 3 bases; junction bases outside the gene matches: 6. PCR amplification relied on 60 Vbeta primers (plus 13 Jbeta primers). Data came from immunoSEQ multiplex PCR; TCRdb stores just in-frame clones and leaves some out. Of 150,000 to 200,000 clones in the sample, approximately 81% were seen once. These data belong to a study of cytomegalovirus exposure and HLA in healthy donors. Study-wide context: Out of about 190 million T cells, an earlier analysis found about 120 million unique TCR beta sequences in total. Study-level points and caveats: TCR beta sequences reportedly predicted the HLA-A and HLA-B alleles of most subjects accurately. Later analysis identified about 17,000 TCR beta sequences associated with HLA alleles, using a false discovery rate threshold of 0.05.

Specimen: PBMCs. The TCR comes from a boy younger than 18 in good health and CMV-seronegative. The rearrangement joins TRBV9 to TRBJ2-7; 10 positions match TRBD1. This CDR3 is CASSAFDRGRYEQYF. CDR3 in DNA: TGTGCCAGCAGCGCCTTCGACAGGGGGCGCTACGAGCAGTACTTC. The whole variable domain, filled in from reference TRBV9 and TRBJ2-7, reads DSGVTQTPKHLITATGQRVTLRCSPRSGDLSVYWYQQSLDQGLQFLIQYYNGEERAKGNILERFSAQQFPDLHSELNLSSLELGDSALYFCASSAFDRGRYEQYFGPGTRLTVT.